The next 14 T cell receptor beta chains were all read from a single sample in a study of T cells in Graves' hyperthyroidism and ophthalmopathy (dated by TCRdb to between 2018 and 2021). Library preparation employed multiplex PCR. This sample was sequenced with an Illumina HiSeq 2000. Amplification of TCR beta CDR3 regions was carried out from RNA transcripts. The first round of RT-PCR for the TCR CDR3 was performed with the HTBI primer set and the Qiagen OneStep RT-PCR kit. Through fastp at Q25 and MiXCR, TCRdb rebuilt clones from the public reads, retaining in-frame beta chains. Identical CDR3 proteins give one entry, which carries the most common genes and DNA. This sample comprises a few hundred thousand distinct CDR3 sequences, less than 20% of them detected only once. The top ten clones comprise 28% of the sample. Sequenced material: blood. These receptors all stem from a woman aged 18 to 35 with Graves' hyperthyroidism that later progressed to Graves' ophthalmopathy.

This clonotype was counted at least ten times. V usage is TRBV7-9 and J usage is TRBJ2-1; 9 positions agree with TRBD1. Trimming at V came to 5 bases and at J to 7 bases, leaving 9 bases not matched to a gene. CDR1 SEHNR and CDR2 FQNEAQ come from the germline V gene (reference sequence). This CDR3 is 15 amino acids long. CDR3 nucleotides: TGTGCCAGCAGCGTAACAGGGGGCTTGGGGAATGAGCAGTTCTTC. This codes for CASSVTGGLGNEQFF.

Ten or more counts support this clonotype. The chain couples TRBV6-1 to TRBJ2-3; 8 bases fit TRBD2. V shed 1 base, J shed 5 bases, and the junction held 8 bases outside the gene matches. The CDR3 loop spans 16 amino acids. CDR1 is MNHNS, CDR2 SASEGT, per germline. CDR3: CASSEDKREWLDTQYF. Here the CDR3 DNA reads TGTGCCAGCAGTGAAGACAAGCGGGAGTGGTTAGATACGCAGTATTTT.

This clonotype was detected only a few times. V usage is TRBV27 and J usage is TRBJ1-2; unclear D gene. V lost 6 bases, J lost 1 base, and 15 bases lay in between. Germline V gene lookup returns CDR1 MNHEY and CDR2 SMNVEV (reference sequence). The CDR3 has 15 residues. In DNA form, the CDR3 reads TGTGCCAGCAGGTCGCTCGTAACAGTTAACTATGGCTACACCTTC. This codes for CASRSLVTVNYGYTF.

This clonotype was detected many times. The chain employs TRBV24-1 and TRBJ1-1, with D possibly matching TRBD1 (5 bases). The germline V gene encodes CDR1 KGHDR and CDR2 SFDVKD. The CDR3 consists of 14 residues. V dropped 5 bases and J dropped 6 bases, with 15 bases sitting between them. DNA for the CDR3: TGTGCCACCAGTGTAGGAGGGGCGGCGGCTGAAGCTTTCTTT. Protein product: CATSVGGAAAEAFF.

This clonotype was observed many times. The rearrangement uses TRBV29-1 and TRBJ2-3, with D maybe TRBD1 (5 bases). This CDR3 region has 14 residues. The V gene lost 0 bases and the J gene lost 1 base, with 8 bases spanning the gap. In germline, CDR1 is SQVTM, CDR2 ANQGSEA. CDR3 sequence reads: CSVEDRVGTDTQYF. CDR3 bases: TGCAGCGTTGAAGACAGGGTTGGCACAGATACGCAGTATTTT.

This clonotype was seen a handful of times. The rearrangement joins TRBV6-1 to TRBJ1-1, with D perhaps matching TRBD1 (5 bases). Between the trimmed V and J ends, which lost 8 bases and 4 bases, there was a span of 14 bases. The CDR3 totals 13 residues. Germline V CDR1 and CDR2: MNHNS, SASEGT. The CDR3 here is CASSGTVSTEAFF. The DNA of the CDR3 is TGTGCCAGCTCTGGGACGGTGAGCACTGAAGCTTTCTTT.

This clonotype was observed at least ten times. The chain employs TRBV5-1 and TRBJ1-1, with TRBD1 identical over 10 bases. The CDR3 loop spans 19 amino acids. V was clipped by 1 base and J by 6 bases; unmatched bases: 18. CDR1 and CDR2 from the germline V gene are SGHRS and YFSETQ. As DNA, the CDR3 is TGCGCCAGCAGCTTGAAAGCTGGGACAGGGGTTGGTGGAGGCGCTGAAGCTTTCTTT. It specifies CASSLKAGTGVGGGAEAFF.

Ten or more counts support this clonotype. The chain combines TRBV5-1 with TRBJ2-7; 10 bases agree with TRBD1. Germline CDR1 SGHRS, CDR2 YFSETQ. There are 15 residues in the CDR3. The junction had 10 bases not matched to a gene; V was cut back by 4 bases and J by 6 bases. The CDR3 DNA sequence: TGCGCCAGCAGCCCTCCGGGGACAGGGGCAAGCGAGCAGTACTTC. The encoded protein is CASSPPGTGASEQYF.

CDR3 nucleotide sequence: TGCAGTGCCCGTTCACCGGGGACTGAAGCTTTCTTT. The encoded protein is CSARSPGTEAFF. The chain combines TRBV20-1 with TRBJ1-1, with D uncertain. Trimming took 6 bases from V and 5 from J, leaving 13 bases between them. CDR1 DFQATT and CDR2 SNEGSKA come from the germline V gene (reference sequence). The CDR3 extends over 12 amino acids.

In the case of this clonotype: A much larger clone lies one base from this, so it may be a read error. Likely a read error: the CDR3 ends without its conserved phenylalanine or tryptophan. The V gene is TRBV28, the J gene TRBJ2-5; D is possibly TRBD1 (6 bases). This CDR3 comprises 13 residues. V shed 6 bases and J shed 5 bases, with 13 bases lying between them. Germline V gene data show CDR1 as MDHEN and CDR2 as SYDVKM. CDR3 in DNA: TGTGCCAGCAGACCCCAGGGGTGGGAGACCCAGTACCTC. Its translation is CASRPQGWETQYL.

This clonotype occurred many times. This chain uses TRBV24-1 with TRBJ2-5; 10 nucleotides agree with TRBD2. The V and J ends lost 9 bases and 2 bases, in that order; junction bases with no gene match: 5. The CDR3 has 14 amino acids. Germline lookup yields CDR1 KGHDR and CDR2 SFDVKD. CDR3 in amino acids: CATPRTSGQETQYF. CDR3 nucleotide sequence: TGTGCCACCCCTCGGACTAGCGGTCAAGAGACCCAGTACTTC.

This clonotype was picked up a small number of times. The rearrangement uses TRBV27 and TRBJ2-2, with D possibly matching TRBD1 (5 bases). There are 14 residues in the CDR3. The V gene lost 3 bases and the J gene lost 7 bases, with 12 bases spanning the gap. CDR1 is MNHEY, CDR2 SMNVEV, per germline (reference sequence). CDR3 sequence: CASSFRVKDGELFF. Written as DNA, the CDR3 is TGTGCCAGCAGTTTCAGGGTAAAGGACGGGGAGCTGTTTTTT.

This clonotype was seen ten or more times. The rearrangement links TRBV20-1 to TRBJ1-5, with a weak D call TRBD1 (6 bases). Per germline, CDR1 DFQATT and CDR2 SNEGSKA (reference sequence). The CDR3 sequence is 15 residues long. Trimming shortened V by 3 bases and J by 6 bases, and 18 bases separated the two germline ends. CDR3 nucleotide sequence: TGCAGTGCTAGCGCAGGAGGGGGGCAGGCTCAGCCCCAGCATTTT. The encoded protein is CSASAGGGQAQPQHF.

This clonotype was detected many times. The chain is built from TRBV7-9 and TRBJ2-1, with TRBD1 identical over 11 bases. The CDR3 is 15 amino acids. The germline CDR1 and CDR2 sequences are SEHNR and FQNEAQ (reference sequence). Germline trimming cut 3 bases from V and 6 bases from J; bases unmatched to any gene: 4. The CDR3 reads CASSFTGTGGNEQFF. In DNA form, the CDR3 reads TGTGCCAGCAGCTTTACCGGGACAGGGGGCAATGAGCAGTTCTTC. Full variable domain (rest looked up from reference TRBV7-9 and TRBJ2-1): DTGVSQNPRHKITKRGQNVTFRCDPISEHNRLYWYRQTLGQGPEFLTYFQNEAQLEKSRLLSDRFSAERPKGSFSTLEIQRTEQGDSAMYLCASSFTGTGGNEQFFGPGTRLTVL.